A few counts support the clone carrying this TCR beta chain. The sample belongs to a study of T cells after yellow fever vaccination. TCRdb reanalysed the 5' RACE reads using MiXCR and keeps one entry per CDR3 protein. The sample holds approximately 550,000 distinct CDR3 sequences, around an eighth seen once. CDR3 size: 14 residues. The germline V gene has CDR1 SNHLY and CDR2 FYNNEI. Trimming shortened V by 7 bases and J by 3 bases, and 16 bases separated the two germline ends. The chain carries TRBV2 and TRBJ2-7; D may be TRBD1 (6 bases). The sequence was obtained from a man aged 25-45 years who received the YFV17D yellow fever vaccine. The input for sequencing was PBMCs, taken on the day of the yellow fever booster vaccination. For the CDR3, the DNA is TGTGCCAGCACCCGAGACAGGAGCAACTACGAGCAGTACTTC. Its translation: CASTRDRSNYEQYF.